The rows below give T cell receptor beta chains drawn from one sample of a study of T-cell reconstitution after alpha-beta-depleted transplantation in children. Each CDR3 protein is one row after TCRdb ran MiXCR on the PCR reads. The sample has 500,000 to 750,000 distinct CDR3 sequences; about an eighth are singletons. Sample: PBMCs, mostly from graft donor cells, taken 360 days after TCRalphabeta/CD19-depleted stem cell transplant. These receptors all stem from a male patient aged 10 to 17 who had a stem cell transplant for acute myeloid leukemia, so the T cells may come from the graft donor. CDR3s include the opening cysteine and the closing phenylalanine or tryptophan. The order of the fields is V gene, D gene, clone size, J gene, CDR3 protein. A D gene is named only where the DNA matches it firmly. Some rows have no size entry. The others give once, few or many, or a class for an expanded clone.

TRBV20-1	TRBD1	few	TRBJ1-2	CSAPKQGSNYGYTF
TRBV4-3	NA	few	TRBJ2-5	CASSRGVAILGSQETQYF
TRBV20-1	NA	NA	TRBJ1-5	CSAMGGGSLSNQPQHF
TRBV29-1	NA	few	TRBJ2-2	CSVLGTGELFF
TRBV28	TRBD2	many	TRBJ2-7	CASKGGGTPYEQYF
TRBV21-1	NA	few	TRBJ2-1	CASSKLEGHYNEQFF
TRBV12-3/TRBV12-4	TRBD1	NA	TRBJ1-1	CASSLFGTGGPNTEAFF
TRBV6-1	TRBD2	few	TRBJ2-2	CASSPKGLAGGPGTGELFF
TRBV18	NA	NA	TRBJ1-1	CASSPLTQGESAFF
TRBV10-3	NA	many	TRBJ2-2	CAISEGLNTGELFF
TRBV30	NA	few	TRBJ2-1	CAWSLPGLQFF
TRBV12-3/TRBV12-4	NA	NA	TRBJ1-1	CASSLLRGNTEAFF
TRBV9	NA	few	TRBJ2-1	CASKRAGLGDEQFF
TRBV7-6	NA	NA	TRBJ2-1	CASSLGLARASPNEQFF
TRBV7-8	NA	few	TRBJ2-7	CASSLGYQDYEQYF
TRBV9	NA	NA	TRBJ1-2	CASSVSFGGDGYTF
TRBV21-1	NA	NA	TRBJ2-3	CASSKASGSTDTQYF
TRBV28	NA	NA	TRBJ2-1	CASSFAWREQFF
TRBV11-1	TRBD2	once	TRBJ2-5	CASSSPPGLVLGWSSSSQYF
TRBV12-3/TRBV12-4	TRBD2	few	TRBJ2-1	CASSLLAGKSYNEQFF
TRBV9	NA	few	TRBJ2-1	CASSVAPSGEQFF
TRBV7-6	TRBD2	NA	TRBJ2-7	CASSLGQSWTSSYEQYF
TRBV29-1	NA	NA	TRBJ1-1	CSDWSPLMGSTSEAFF
TRBV4-3	NA	NA	TRBJ2-3	CASSQDSWTDYRVNTQYF
TRBV20-1	TRBD1	few	TRBJ1-1	CSARDYGQGIWSTAFF
TRBV20-1	TRBD2	few	TRBJ2-3	CSAGGATSGRADTQYF
TRBV5-1	NA	few	TRBJ1-1	CASSLKQGTEAFF
TRBV20-1	NA	NA	TRBJ1-1	CSARPGLDTEAFF
TRBV11-1	NA	many	TRBJ2-4	CASSPRRIAKNIQYF
TRBV12-3/TRBV12-4	TRBD1	NA	TRBJ2-5	CASSLVGRQGGETQYF
TRBV7-9	NA	few	TRBJ2-6	CASSLFPSAGYANVLTF
TRBV7-9	TRBD2	NA	TRBJ2-1	CASSLGAGTTYNEQFF
TRBV12-3/TRBV12-4	TRBD1	many	TRBJ1-2	CASSLQGNYGYTF
TRBV12-3/TRBV12-4	TRBD2	few	TRBJ2-1	CASSPFAGGTYNEQFF
TRBV18	NA	many	TRBJ2-7	CASSPLPGLPGHEQYF
TRBV3-1	TRBD1	NA	TRBJ2-3	CASSQRTGLSTDTQYF
TRBV27	NA	NA	TRBJ1-1	CASSLLEGEAFF
TRBV18	NA	many	TRBJ2-5	CASSPRVGTETQYF
TRBV30	NA	NA	TRBJ2-1	CAWSVRGQLYYNEQFF
TRBV14	NA	NA	TRBJ1-4	CASSQEFNEKLFF
TRBV28	NA	NA	TRBJ2-2	CASSLRDLYTGELFF
TRBV11-3	NA	few	TRBJ2-1	CASGPSFNEQFF
TRBV7-8	NA	many	TRBJ2-1	CASSLVSVRTYNEQFF
TRBV10-3	TRBD2	few	TRBJ2-5	CAIILGLAGVWLETQYF
TRBV25-1	TRBD2	NA	TRBJ2-5	CASSLAGGPEETQYF
TRBV3-1	TRBD2	NA	TRBJ2-7	CASSELAGPYEQYF
TRBV4-3	TRBD2	few	TRBJ2-1	CASSLILAGVGWNEQFF
TRBV18	TRBD2	few	TRBJ2-7	CASSPPGASGYEQYF
TRBV7-3	TRBD1	NA	TRBJ2-7	CASSVIQGYEQYF
TRBV9	NA	few	TRBJ2-3	CASSAGALEDTQYF
TRBV3-1	NA	few	TRBJ1-3	CASSLRTASGNTIYF
TRBV11-2	TRBD2	NA	TRBJ2-1	CASSLEGTSGRTGGDNEQFF
TRBV4-3	TRBD2	NA	TRBJ2-7	CASSQEPMGLAGGPYYEQYF
TRBV14	NA	NA	TRBJ2-5	CASSQYGGLVETQYF
TRBV7-7	NA	NA	TRBJ2-2	CASSLVGTLTNTGELFF
TRBV7-8	NA	NA	TRBJ2-5	CATKSRHPMTQYF
TRBV4-3	NA	many	TRBJ2-1	CASSQEGDARNEQFF
TRBV20-1	NA	NA	TRBJ2-6	CSALYSGANVLTF
TRBV5-5	NA	NA	TRBJ2-6	CASRPNSGANVLTF